This TCR beta chain was sequenced for a study of cytomegalovirus exposure and HLA in healthy donors. The wider study: Out of around 360 genotyped donors, about 81% belonged to the Caucasian-associated ancestry cluster.

This clone has only one observation. The germline CDR1 and CDR2 sequences are LGHNA and YSLEER. V lost 1 base and J 9 bases, leaving 4 bases between the germline ends. CDR3 size: 11 residues. Amplification used 60 Vbeta primers and 13 Jbeta primers. Libraries were prepared by immunoSEQ multiplex PCR; TCRdb keeps only in-frame clonotypes and omits some of them. The sample holds tens of thousands of clones, approximately 82% seen once. The sample was PBMCs. J is TRBJ2-1 and V is TRBV4-3; unclear D gene. The clonotype comes from a woman aged 18 to 35 in good health and CMV-seronegative. The CDR3 DNA follows: TGCGCCAGCAGCCAAGGAGGTGAGCAGTTCTTC. Encoded protein: CASSQGGEQFF.